This T cell receptor beta chain appears in the sequencing data of a study of shared clonotypes between healthy human individuals. Study-level information: Each donor's CD8 memory used one plate, CD8 naive two, each CD4 subset three.

When replicate PCRs were run on sorted subsets, they used around 200 ng DNA, tens of thousands of T cell genomes. Sequencing was performed with immunoSEQ multiplex PCR; in TCRdb, only in-frame clones are kept and a portion is missing. The sample has about 2.4 million clones, roughly nine tenths seen once. Concerning this clone itself: This sample also contains other DNA sequences that code for the same CDR3.

Deletions cut 4 bases from V and 4 bases from J, with 4 bases between. Germline loops: CDR1 LNHDA, CDR2 SQIVND (reference sequence). The CDR3 is 12 amino acids. The gene calls are TRBV19 and TRBJ2-2, with D unresolved. The sequence came from a young man in good health. Material: naive CD4+ T cells sorted from blood. The subset is: CD45RA+ positively selected. The CDR3 DNA reads as TGTGCCAGTAGTAGGAGCACCGGGGAGCTGTTTTTT. Translated: CASSRSTGELFF.